Detailed here is one T cell receptor beta chain. The CDR3 sequence is 14 residues long. Germline CDR1 SGHNT, CDR2 YYREEE (reference sequence). V shed 0 bases, J shed 5 bases, and the junction held 3 bases outside the gene matches. Per the original data handling: Cell counts per sample came from amplifying reference gene primers. Only in-frame clones appear in the TCRdb table, and some are missing; sequencing was by immunoSEQ multiplex PCR. That table supplies the V and J calls and clone size; D and trimming were determined from the DNA. The table records nearly 15,000 clones, roughly 70% of them present only once. The data belong to a study of blood T cell repertoires in COVID-19. On the study more broadly: T cells, B-cell-depleted T cells, or PBMCs provided the cDNA or gDNA that served as material.

Sequencing input: peripheral blood. The receptor's source is a man aged 60 to 75 with acute or convalescent COVID-19. The V and J genes are TRBV5-4 and TRBJ1-2; 8 bases are shared with TRBD1. DNA for the CDR3: TGTGCCAGCAGCTTGGCGACAGGGGAGTATGGCTACACCTTC. Protein: CASSLATGEYGYTF.